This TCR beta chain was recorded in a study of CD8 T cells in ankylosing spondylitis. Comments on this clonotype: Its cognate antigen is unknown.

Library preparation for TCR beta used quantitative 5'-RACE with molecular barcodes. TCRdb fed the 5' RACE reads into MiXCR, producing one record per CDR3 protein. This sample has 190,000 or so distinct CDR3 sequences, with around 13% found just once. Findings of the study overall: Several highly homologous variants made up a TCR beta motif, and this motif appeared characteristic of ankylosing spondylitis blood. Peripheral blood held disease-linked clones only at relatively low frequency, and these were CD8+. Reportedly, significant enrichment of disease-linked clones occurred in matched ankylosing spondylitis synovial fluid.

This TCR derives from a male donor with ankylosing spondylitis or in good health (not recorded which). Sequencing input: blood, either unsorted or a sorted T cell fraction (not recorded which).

CDR3 nucleotides: TGCAGCGTTGAGCCCCCTATACTAGCGGGGGGGCTGGATACGCAGTATTTT. This codes for CSVEPPILAGGLDTQYF. The rearrangement uses TRBV29-1 and TRBJ2-3, with 13 nucleotides matching TRBD2. J was trimmed by 6 bases and V by 3 bases; bases with no gene match: 12. Per germline, CDR1 SQVTM and CDR2 ANQGSEA. This CDR3 spans 17 amino acids.